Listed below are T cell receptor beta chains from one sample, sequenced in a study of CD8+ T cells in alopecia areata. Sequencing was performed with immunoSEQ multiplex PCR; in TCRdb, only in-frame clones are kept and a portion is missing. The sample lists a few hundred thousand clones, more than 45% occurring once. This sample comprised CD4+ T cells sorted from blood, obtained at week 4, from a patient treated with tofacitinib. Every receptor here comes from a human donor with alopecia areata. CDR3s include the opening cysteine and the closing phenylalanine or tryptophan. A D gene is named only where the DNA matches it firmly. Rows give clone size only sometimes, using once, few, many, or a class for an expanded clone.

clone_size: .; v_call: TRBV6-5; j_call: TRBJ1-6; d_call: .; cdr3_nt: TGTGCCAGCAGTTACTTTTCCGGGACCAATTCACCCCTCCACTTT; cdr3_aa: CASSYFSGTNSPLHF
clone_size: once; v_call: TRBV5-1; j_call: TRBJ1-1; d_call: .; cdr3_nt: TGCGCCAGCAGCTTGGCGGGACAACGAGGGCCAGCTGAAGCTTTCTTT; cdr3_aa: CASSLAGQRGPAEAFF
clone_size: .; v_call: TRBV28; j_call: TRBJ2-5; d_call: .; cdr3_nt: TGTGCCAGCAGTTTAGAGGATAGGGCTGAGACCCAGTACTTC; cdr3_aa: CASSLEDRAETQYF
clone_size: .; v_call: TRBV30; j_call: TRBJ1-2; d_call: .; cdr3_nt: TGTGCCTGGGACCGGGACACCTATGGCTACACCTTC; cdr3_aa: CAWDRDTYGYTF
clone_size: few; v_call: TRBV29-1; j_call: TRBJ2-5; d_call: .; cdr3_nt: TGCAGCATGTTCGGCGAAGAGACCCAGTACTTC; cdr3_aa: CSMFGEETQYF
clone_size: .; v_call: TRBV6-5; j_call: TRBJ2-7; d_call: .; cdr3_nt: TGTGCCAGCAGACAGGGTATGAGCTACGAGCAGTACTTC; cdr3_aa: CASRQGMSYEQYF
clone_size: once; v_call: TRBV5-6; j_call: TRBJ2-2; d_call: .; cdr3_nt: TGTGCCAGCAGTATGAGGGGACCGACCGGGGAGCTGTTTTTT; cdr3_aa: CASSMRGPTGELFF
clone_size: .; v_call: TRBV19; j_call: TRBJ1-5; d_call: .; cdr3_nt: TGTGCCAGTAGTATAGGCCAAGTGAGGGGTCAGCCCCAGCATTTT; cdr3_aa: CASSIGQVRGQPQHF
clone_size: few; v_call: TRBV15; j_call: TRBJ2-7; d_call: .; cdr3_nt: TGTGCCACCAGCAGGGACCGGGACCGAACCTACGAGCAGTACTTC; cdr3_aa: CATSRDRDRTYEQYF
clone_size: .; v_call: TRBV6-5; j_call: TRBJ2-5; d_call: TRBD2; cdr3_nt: TGTGCCAGCAGAATAGCGGGGCGGGAGACCCAGTACTTC; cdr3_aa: CASRIAGRETQYF
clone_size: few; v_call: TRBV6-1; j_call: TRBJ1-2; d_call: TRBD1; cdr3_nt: TGTGCCAGCAGTGTAGGACAGGGGGAAGGCTACACCTTC; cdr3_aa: CASSVGQGEGYTF
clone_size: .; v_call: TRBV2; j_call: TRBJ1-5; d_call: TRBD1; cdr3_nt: TGTGCCAGCAGCCCCGGACAGGGTGATCAGCCCCAGCATTTT; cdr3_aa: CASSPGQGDQPQHF
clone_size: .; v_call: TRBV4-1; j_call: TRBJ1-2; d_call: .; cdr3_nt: TGCGCCAGCAGCCAAGGGGGAGGGGCACTTGGAGGCTACACCTTC; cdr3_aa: CASSQGGGALGGYTF
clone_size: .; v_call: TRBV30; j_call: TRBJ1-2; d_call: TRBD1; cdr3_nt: TGTGCCTGGGGACAGGGATCCTATGGCTACACCTTC; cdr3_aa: CAWGQGSYGYTF
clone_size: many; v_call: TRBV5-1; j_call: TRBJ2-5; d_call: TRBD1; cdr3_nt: TGCGCCAGCAGCACGACCGGGACAGGGGGTGAAAAGACCCAGTACTTC; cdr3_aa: CASSTTGTGGEKTQYF
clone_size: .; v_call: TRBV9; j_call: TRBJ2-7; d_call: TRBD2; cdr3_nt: TGTGCCAGCAGCGCCCTAGCGGGGGCCTCCTACGAGCAGTACTTC; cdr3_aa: CASSALAGASYEQYF
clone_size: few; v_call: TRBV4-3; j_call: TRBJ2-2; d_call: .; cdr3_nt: TGCGCCAGCAGCTTGGATGGGTTCGGGGAGCTGTTTTTT; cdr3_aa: CASSLDGFGELFF
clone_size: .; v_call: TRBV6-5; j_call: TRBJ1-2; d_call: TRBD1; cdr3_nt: TGTGCCAGCAGTTACCTCAACAGGGGACCCGGCTATGGCTACACCTTC; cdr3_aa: CASSYLNRGPGYGYTF
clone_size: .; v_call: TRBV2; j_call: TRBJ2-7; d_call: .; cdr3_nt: TGTGCCAGCAGGGGGAATGACAGGATCATGTACTTC; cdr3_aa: CASRGNDRIMYF
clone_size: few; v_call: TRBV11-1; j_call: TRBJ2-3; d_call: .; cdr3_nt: TGTGCCAGCAGCTTAGGAGTTGGGGGCACAGATACGCAGTATTTT; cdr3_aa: CASSLGVGGTDTQYF
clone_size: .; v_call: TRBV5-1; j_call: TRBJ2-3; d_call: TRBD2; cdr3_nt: TGCGCCAGCAGCAAGACTAGCGGGGGTAGCACAGATACGCAGTATTTT; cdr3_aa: CASSKTSGGSTDTQYF
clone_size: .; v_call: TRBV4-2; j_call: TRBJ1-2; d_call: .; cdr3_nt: TGTGCCAGCACTAAACAGGGCAGTGGCTACACCTTC; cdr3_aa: CASTKQGSGYTF
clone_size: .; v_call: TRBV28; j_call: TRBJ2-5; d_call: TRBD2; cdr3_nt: TGTGCCAGCAGTGTCCCAGGGAATAGCGGGGGGCAAGAGACCCAGTACTTC; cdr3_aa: CASSVPGNSGGQETQYF
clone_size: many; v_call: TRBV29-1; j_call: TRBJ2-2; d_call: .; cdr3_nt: TGCAGCGTGCCCCGGGGGCCTGCGAACACCGGGGAGCTGTTTTTT; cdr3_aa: CSVPRGPANTGELFF
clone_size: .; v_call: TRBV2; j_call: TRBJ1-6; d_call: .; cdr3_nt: TGTGCCAGCAGCACCAGGGACTGGGACTTTGGAGCCCTCCACTTT; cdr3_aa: CASSTRDWDFGALHF
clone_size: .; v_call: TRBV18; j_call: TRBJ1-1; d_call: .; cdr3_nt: TGTGCCAGCTCACCGACAAGCAGGGTGAACACTGAAGCTTTCTTT; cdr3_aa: CASSPTSRVNTEAFF
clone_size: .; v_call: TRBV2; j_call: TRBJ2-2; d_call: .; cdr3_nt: TGTGCCAGCAGTGATACAGGGATGGACACCGGGGAGCTGTTTTTT; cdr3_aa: CASSDTGMDTGELFF
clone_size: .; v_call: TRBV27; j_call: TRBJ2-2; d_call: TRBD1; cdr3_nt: TGTGCCAGCAGTAGAGACCCGGGACAGCTACTTACCGGGGAGCTGTTTTTT; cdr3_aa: CASSRDPGQLLTGELFF
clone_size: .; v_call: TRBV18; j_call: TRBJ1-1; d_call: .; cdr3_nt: TGTGCCAGCTCACCTGGGCCAGAGGTAGCTTTCTTT; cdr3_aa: CASSPGPEVAFF
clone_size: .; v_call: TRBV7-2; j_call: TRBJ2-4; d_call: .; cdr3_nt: TGTGCCAGCAGCTTAGGGGGTGGGCTAGCCAAAAACATTCAGTACTTC; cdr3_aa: CASSLGGGLAKNIQYF
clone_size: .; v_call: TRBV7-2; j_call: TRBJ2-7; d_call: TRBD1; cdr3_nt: TGTGCCAGCAGTTATGGGACAGGGTATGACGAGCAGTACTTC; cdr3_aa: CASSYGTGYDEQYF
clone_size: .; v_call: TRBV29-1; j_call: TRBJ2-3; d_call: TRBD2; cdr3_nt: TGCAGCGCCCTACCTAGCGGGGTCACAGATACGCAGTATTTT; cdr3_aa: CSALPSGVTDTQYF
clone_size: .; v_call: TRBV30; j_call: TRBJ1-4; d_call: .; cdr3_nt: TGTGCCTGGGCCAACAGGGCCACCGATGAAAAACTGTTTTTT; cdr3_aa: CAWANRATDEKLFF
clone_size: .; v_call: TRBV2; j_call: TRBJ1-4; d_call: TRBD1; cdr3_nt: TGTGCCAGCAGAGTGGCGGACAGGGTTGAAAAACTGTTTTTT; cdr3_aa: CASRVADRVEKLFF
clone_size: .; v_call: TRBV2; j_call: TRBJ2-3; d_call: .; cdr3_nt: TGTGCCAGCAGCCCGGACGGCACAGATACGCAGTATTTT; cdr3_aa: CASSPDGTDTQYF
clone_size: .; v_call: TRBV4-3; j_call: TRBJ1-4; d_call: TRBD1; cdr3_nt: TGCGCCAGCAGCCAAGAAGGGGGGACAGGGGTGAATGAAAAACTGTTTTTT; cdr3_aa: CASSQEGGTGVNEKLFF
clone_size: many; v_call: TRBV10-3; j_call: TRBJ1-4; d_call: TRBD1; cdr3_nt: TGTGCCATCCGGGACAGGGACCAAAAACTGTTTTTT; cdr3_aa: CAIRDRDQKLFF
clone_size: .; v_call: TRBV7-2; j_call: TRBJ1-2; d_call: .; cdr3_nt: TGTGCCAGCAGCCCCCTGGTAAACTATGGCTACACCTTC; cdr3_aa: CASSPLVNYGYTF
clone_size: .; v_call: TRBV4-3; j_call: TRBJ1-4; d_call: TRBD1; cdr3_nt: TGCGCCAGCAGTCGAAGTTCCGGGACAGCAACTAATGAAAAACTGTTTTTT; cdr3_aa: CASSRSSGTATNEKLFF
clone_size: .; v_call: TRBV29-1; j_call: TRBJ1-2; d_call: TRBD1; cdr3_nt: TGCAGCGTTGATGGGCTACAGGGGGGAAACTATGGCTACACCTTC; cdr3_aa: CSVDGLQGGNYGYTF
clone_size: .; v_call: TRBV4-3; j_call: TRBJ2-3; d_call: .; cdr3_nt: TGCGCCAGCAGCCAAGAGGCCTCCTCTAGCACAGATACGCAGTATTTT; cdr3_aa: CASSQEASSSTDTQYF
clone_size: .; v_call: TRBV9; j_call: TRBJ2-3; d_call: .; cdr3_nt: TGTGCCAGCGGTGGTTGGTCCACAGATACGCAGTATTTT; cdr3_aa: CASGGWSTDTQYF
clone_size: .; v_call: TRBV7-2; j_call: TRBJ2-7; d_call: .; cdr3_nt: TGTGCCAGCAGCTTAGGTGGCCACCTCATCTTCCCCTACGAGCAGTACTTC; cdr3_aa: CASSLGGHLIFPYEQYF
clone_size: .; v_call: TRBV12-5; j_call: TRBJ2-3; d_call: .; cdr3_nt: TGTGCTAGTGGTTTGCAGGGCGACCTAGAGTATTTT; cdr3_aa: CASGLQGDLEYF
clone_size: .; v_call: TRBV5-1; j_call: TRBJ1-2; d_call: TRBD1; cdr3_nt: TGCGCCAGCAGCTTGGGACAGGGAGATGGCTACACCTTC; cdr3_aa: CASSLGQGDGYTF
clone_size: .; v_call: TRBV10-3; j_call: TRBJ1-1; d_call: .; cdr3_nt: TGTGCCATCAGTGAGTCGACAGACACTGAAGCTTTCTTT; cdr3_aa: CAISESTDTEAFF
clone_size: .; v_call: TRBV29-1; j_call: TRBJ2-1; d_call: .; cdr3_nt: TGCAGCGTTGATGTCAGGGCAGAGCAGTTCTTC; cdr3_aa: CSVDVRAEQFF
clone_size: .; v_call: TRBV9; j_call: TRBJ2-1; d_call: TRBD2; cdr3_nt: TGTGCCAGCAGCCTTCTCCCGGGACTAGCGGACAATGAGCAGTTCTTC; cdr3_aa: CASSLLPGLADNEQFF
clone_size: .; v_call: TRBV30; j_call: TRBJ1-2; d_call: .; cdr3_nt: TGTGCCTGGAGTGTGGGGAGTATGGTCTATGGCTACACCTTC; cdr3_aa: CAWSVGSMVYGYTF
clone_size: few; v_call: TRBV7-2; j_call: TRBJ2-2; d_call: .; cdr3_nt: TGTGCCAGCCTTTCCCGGACAAACACCGGGGAGCTGTTTTTT; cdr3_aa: CASLSRTNTGELFF
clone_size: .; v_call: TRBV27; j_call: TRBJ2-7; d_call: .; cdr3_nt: TGTGCCAGCAGTTCAGACTACGAGCAGTACTTC; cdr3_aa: CASSSDYEQYF
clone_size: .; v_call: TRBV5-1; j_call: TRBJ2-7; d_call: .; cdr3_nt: TGCGCCAGCAGCTTGGCACTTACCTACGAGCAGTACTTC; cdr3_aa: CASSLALTYEQYF